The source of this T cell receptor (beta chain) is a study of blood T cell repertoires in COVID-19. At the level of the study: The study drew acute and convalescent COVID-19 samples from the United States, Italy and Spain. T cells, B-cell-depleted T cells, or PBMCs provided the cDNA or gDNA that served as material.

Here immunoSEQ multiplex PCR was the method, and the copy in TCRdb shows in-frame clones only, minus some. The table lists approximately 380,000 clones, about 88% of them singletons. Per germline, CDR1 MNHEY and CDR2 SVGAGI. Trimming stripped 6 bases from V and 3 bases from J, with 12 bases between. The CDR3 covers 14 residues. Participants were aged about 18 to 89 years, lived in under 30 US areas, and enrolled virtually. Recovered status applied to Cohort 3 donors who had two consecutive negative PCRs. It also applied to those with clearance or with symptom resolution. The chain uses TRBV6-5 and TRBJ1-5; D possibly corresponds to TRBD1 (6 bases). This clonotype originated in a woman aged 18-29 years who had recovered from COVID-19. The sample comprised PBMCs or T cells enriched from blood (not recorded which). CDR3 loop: CASRRGHPNQPQHF. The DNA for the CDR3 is TGTGCCAGCAGGAGGGGACACCCCAATCAGCCCCAGCATTTT.